This TCR beta chain emerged from a study of response to subunit inactivated influenza vaccine. Study-level results: Authors suggested that a seasonal influenza vaccination recruits few new T cells each time.

This clonotype came up a few times. The antigen is unknown. TCRdb re-analysed the RT-PCR reads in MiXCR, keeping a single row per CDR3 protein. The sample has approximately 310,000 distinct CDR3 sequences; 21% are singletons. This CDR3 has 16 residues. V was clipped by 2 bases and J by 0 bases; unmatched bases: 5. Germline-derived CDR1 and CDR2 are SGHRS and YFSETQ. The chain recombines TRBV5-1 with TRBJ2-1; 7 bases are a match to TRBD2. Sequenced here: PBMCs from blood, sampled less than 22 months after vaccination. This sequence was found in a man between 50 and 75 years old who received an inactivated influenza vaccine. As DNA, the CDR3 is TGCGCCAGCAGCTTTGGCGGGAGTCCCTCCTACAATGAGCAGTTCTTC. It codes for CASSFGGSPSYNEQFF. Variable domain in full (rest from reference TRBV5-1 and TRBJ2-1): KAGVTQTPRYLIKTRGQQVTLSCSPISGHRSVSWYQQTPGQGLQFLFEYFSETQRNKGNFPGRFSGRQFSNSRSEMNVSTLELGDSALYLCASSFGGSPSYNEQFFGPGTRLTVL.